The next 31 T cell receptor beta chains were all read from a single sample in a study of response to subunit inactivated influenza vaccine. TCRdb reprocessed the RT-PCR reads with MiXCR, giving one entry per CDR3 protein. This table has 150,000 to 200,000 distinct CDR3 sequences, 10% to 15% appearing once. The same data also went into a second study, on T cells expressing NK-cell markers. From that study: UMIs were included in TCR beta cDNA generated by 5'RACE template switching.

The starting material was CD8+ T cells sorted from PBMCs, obtained approximately 13 days after vaccination. The source is a man aged 50 to 59 who received an inactivated influenza vaccine.

This chain connects TRBV15 to TRBJ2-7; no clear D gene. The CDR3 contains 15 residues. V shed 3 bases and J shed 5 bases, with 17 bases lying between them. Germline-derived CDR1 and CDR2 are LNHNV and YYDKDF (reference sequence). The CDR3 sequence is CATSRIEGSWNEQYF. The DNA of the CDR3 is TGTGCCACCAGCAGGATAGAAGGGTCTTGGAACGAGCAGTACTTC.

Of note for this clonotype: The conserved closing phenylalanine or tryptophan is absent in this CDR3, likely reflecting a read error. The chain recombines TRBV5-6 with TRBJ2-1; TRBD1 matches 9 bases. The CDR3 covers 17 residues. The ends lost 4 bases at V and 0 bases at J; junction bases unmatched: 8. Germline CDR1 SGHDT, CDR2 YYEEEE. CDR3 nucleotides: TGTGCCAGCAGCCAGCCCGGGACAGGGAGCTCCTACAATGAGCAGTTCTCC. Translation: CASSQPGTGSSYNEQFS.

The sample holds a few counts of this clonotype. This sequence joins TRBV6-1 and TRBJ1-1; D not resolved. The CDR3 is made up of 13 amino acids. CDR1 MNHNS and CDR2 SASEGT come from the germline V gene. V lost 5 bases and J 2 bases, leaving 9 bases between the germline ends. The CDR3 protein is CASSLAENTEAFF. CDR3 DNA sequence: TGTGCCAGCAGTCTTGCGGAAAACACTGAAGCTTTCTTT.

The chain couples TRBV28 to TRBJ1-4, with D unresolved. The CDR3 covers 14 residues. CDR1 MDHEN and CDR2 SYDVKM come from the germline V gene. V was clipped by 6 bases and J by 2 bases, with 10 bases between them. The CDR3 sequence: CASSFIETNEKLFF. DNA for the CDR3: TGTGCCAGCAGCTTCATAGAGACTAATGAAAAACTGTTTTTT. Full variable domain (rest looked up from reference TRBV28 and TRBJ1-4): DVKVTQSSRYLVKRTGEKVFLECVQDMDHENMFWYRQDPGLGLRLIYFSYDVKMKEKGDIPEGYSVSREKKERFSLILESASTNQTSMYLCASSFIETNEKLFFGSGTQLSVL.

This clonotype is labeled medium-sized. The chain carries TRBV28 and TRBJ2-1, with D tentatively TRBD2 (5 bases). V gave up 6 bases and J gave up 3 bases, with 9 bases separating them. Germline-derived CDR1 and CDR2 are MDHEN and SYDVKM. This CDR3 has 13 residues. The CDR3 bases are TGTGCCAGCAGCCCTCGGGGCTACAATGAGCAGTTCTTC. Its translation is CASSPRGYNEQFF.

There are a few counts of this clonotype. The chain uses TRBV10-3 and TRBJ2-6, with D perhaps TRBD1 (6 bases). The germline CDR1 and CDR2 sequences are ENHRY and SYGVKD. The V end lost 10 bases, the J end lost 0 bases, and 22 bases lay between the germline ends. The CDR3 totals 18 residues. In nucleotides, the CDR3 is TGTGCCACCGCCGTAGTGGGGGCATATGGCTCTGGGGCCAACGTCCTGACTTTC. This sequence encodes CATAVVGAYGSGANVLTF.

The chain couples TRBV28 to TRBJ1-1, with TRBD1 identical over 7 bases. CDR3 length: 15 residues. The V segment lost 6 bases and the J segment 1 base; nucleotides outside the gene matches: 8. Per germline, CDR1 MDHEN and CDR2 SYDVKM. The CDR3 protein is CASSPTGYGNTEAFF. CDR3 DNA: TGTGCCAGCAGCCCGACAGGGTATGGGAACACTGAAGCTTTCTTT.

This clonotype was seen a few times. This chain connects TRBV7-9 to TRBJ2-5; D call uncertain. V was cut by 1 base and J by 2 bases, with 11 bases left in between. The CDR3 covers 15 residues. Germline values: CDR1 SEHNR, CDR2 FQNEAQ (reference sequence). The CDR3 region is CASSLGSGGQETQYF. In nucleotides, the CDR3 is TGTGCCAGCAGCTTAGGCTCAGGTGGACAAGAGACCCAGTACTTC.

This clonotype has more than one count but fewer than ten. The gene calls are TRBV4-3 and TRBJ1-2, with D unclear. Looked up from germline, CDR1 is LGHNA and CDR2 is YSLEER. CDR3 length: 12 amino acids. V dropped 3 bases and J dropped 6 bases, with 8 bases sitting between them. CDR3 sequence reads: CASSQMGNGYTF. The DNA of the CDR3 is TGCGCCAGCAGCCAGATGGGGAATGGCTACACCTTC.

The rearrangement uses TRBV7-6 and TRBJ2-3; TRBD2 matches 13 bases. The CDR3 covers 17 residues. Per germline, CDR1 SGHVS and CDR2 FNYEAQ. The ends lost 0 bases at V and 0 bases at J; junction bases unmatched: 0. The DNA for the CDR3 is TGTGCCAGCAGCTTAGCGGGACTAGCGGGAAGCACAGATACGCAGTATTTT. Protein product: CASSLAGLAGSTDTQYF.

The V gene is TRBV20-1, the J gene TRBJ2-1; unclear D gene. V shed 6 bases and J shed 0 bases, with 15 bases lying between them. The germline CDR1 and CDR2 sequences are DFQATT and SNEGSKA (reference sequence). The CDR3 consists of 15 residues. The CDR3 protein is CSAENRASSYNEQFF. The CDR3, as DNA: TGCAGTGCGGAGAACCGGGCTAGCTCCTACAATGAGCAGTTCTTC.

The chain recombines TRBV12-3 or TRBV12-4 with TRBJ1-5; TRBD1 agrees at 9 bases. This CDR3 spans 13 amino acids. Unmatched junction bases numbered 5, after V lost 7 bases and J lost 7 bases. The CDR3 sequence is CASNTGGQQPQHF. The CDR3 DNA reads as TGTGCCAGCAACACAGGGGGCCAACAGCCCCAGCATTTT.

This clonotype came up many times. The gene calls are TRBV10-3 and TRBJ2-5, with a weak D call TRBD2 (6 bases). V gave up 8 bases and J gave up 4 bases, with 17 bases separating them. The CDR3 is made up of 14 amino acids. CDR1 is ENHRY, CDR2 SYGVKD, per germline. The CDR3 sequence is CAIGGTGRIETQYF. CDR3 in DNA: TGTGCCATCGGGGGGACGGGGCGGATAGAGACCCAGTACTTC.

Worth noting for this clonotype: A much larger clone differs by one base, so this may be a read error. The chain couples TRBV6-5 to TRBJ2-3; tentatively, D is TRBD1 or TRBD2 (5 bases each). Germline V gene lookup returns CDR1 MNHEY and CDR2 SVGAGI. This CDR3 contains 13 residues. CDR3 nucleotides: TGTGCCAGCAGTTTGGGGGATGAAGATACGCAGAATTTT. Amino acids: CASSLGDEDTQNF.

The chain links TRBV6-2 or TRBV6-3 to TRBJ2-7; D ambiguous. Germline lookup yields CDR1 MNHEY and CDR2 SVGEGT. The CDR3 is 11 residues long. V lost 9 bases and J 4 bases, leaving 10 bases between the germline ends. The CDR3 spells CASSWAYEQYF. Written as DNA, the CDR3 is TGTGCCAGTTCGTGGGCTTACGAGCAGTACTTC.

This chain uses TRBV12-3 or TRBV12-4 with TRBJ2-3; D may be TRBD2 (6 bases). The V end lost 1 base, the J end lost 11 bases, and 22 bases lay between the germline ends. The length of the CDR3 is 16 residues. CDR3 in DNA: TGTGCCAGCAGTTTAGGGTATGACGGCGGAGGAGGGAAGCAGTATTTT. It yields the protein CASSLGYDGGGGKQYF.

The rearrangement uses TRBV20-1 and TRBJ2-3; TRBD1 agrees at 11 bases. V gave up 1 base and J gave up 0 bases; unmatched junction bases: 6. CDR3 size: 17 residues. Germline-derived CDR1 and CDR2 are DFQATT and SNEGSKA (reference sequence). In DNA, the CDR3 is TGCAGTGCTAGAGGGACAGGGGGCCAACCTAGCACAGATACGCAGTATTTT. Translation: CSARGTGGQPSTDTQYF.

The V call is TRBV4-2, the J call TRBJ2-1; 8 bases match TRBD2. CDR1 and CDR2 from the germline V gene are LGHNA and YNFKEQ. J lost 0 bases, V lost 6 bases, and 7 bases had no gene match. There are 16 residues in the CDR3. The CDR3 loop is CASSYERGSSYNEQFF. The CDR3 coding sequence is TGTGCCAGCAGTTATGAGCGGGGGAGCTCCTACAATGAGCAGTTCTTC.

The chain links TRBV10-3 to TRBJ2-7; 10 bases are a match to TRBD2. Germline loops: CDR1 ENHRY, CDR2 SYGVKD. The CDR3 spans 14 residues. V was clipped by 4 bases and J by 2 bases; unmatched bases: 2. CDR3 amino acids: CAISGLAGAYEQYF. The CDR3 DNA reads as TGTGCCATCAGTGGGCTAGCGGGGGCCTACGAGCAGTACTTC.

This clonotype was recorded once. The chain links TRBV9 to TRBJ2-2; D is unresolved. This CDR3 is built from 12 residues. Trimming left V 1 base short and J 6 bases short, with 4 bases between. The V gene's germline CDR1 is SGDLS and CDR2 YYNGEE. The CDR3 sequence is CASSVYPGELFF. CDR3 DNA sequence: TGTGCCAGCAGCGTATACCCCGGGGAGCTGTTTTTT.

This clonotype was seen a single time. V gene TRBV10-3 combines with J gene TRBJ2-3; 8 nucleotides align to TRBD2. Germline V gene sequence: CDR1 ENHRY, CDR2 SYGVKD. CDR3 length: 18 amino acids. The ends lost 2 bases at V and 2 bases at J; junction bases unmatched: 12. CDR3 nucleotide sequence: TGTGCCATCAGTGAGGCGCTGACTAGCGTTCAAAACACAGATACGCAGTATTTT. It is translated as CAISEALTSVQNTDTQYF.

V is TRBV5-1 and J is TRBJ1-2; 8 bases are a match to TRBD1. After removal of 5 bases from V and 5 bases from J, the junction contained 5 bases not matched to a gene. The length of the CDR3 is 13 residues. The V gene's germline CDR1 is SGHRS and CDR2 YFSETQ. The CDR3 protein is CASRPGGEYGYTF. The CDR3 DNA reads as TGCGCCAGCAGACCAGGGGGCGAGTATGGCTACACCTTC.

This clonotype was seen many times. This chain uses TRBV29-1 with TRBJ2-1, with D hard to call. CDR1 SQVTM and CDR2 ANQGSEA come from the germline V gene. Between the trimmed V and J ends, which lost 0 bases and 0 bases, there was a span of 12 bases. This CDR3 region has 16 residues. This chain's CDR3 is CSVEDLDSGSYNEQFF. The CDR3 DNA is TGCAGCGTTGAAGACCTAGACTCTGGCTCCTACAATGAGCAGTTCTTC.

This clonotype was detected a few times. The chain uses TRBV29-1 and TRBJ2-2; D may be TRBD1 or TRBD2 (5 bases each). Trimming removed 3 bases from V and 4 bases from J, with 12 bases in between. The CDR3 loop spans 14 amino acids. CDR1 and CDR2 from the germline V gene are SQVTM and ANQGSEA. CDR3 nucleotide sequence: TGCAGCGTTGACCACGGGGCAGGCACCGGGGAGCTGTTTTTT. Translating it yields CSVDHGAGTGELFF.

The rearrangement uses TRBV20-1 and TRBJ2-1; 8 nucleotides line up with TRBD2. Germline V gene lookup returns CDR1 DFQATT and CDR2 SNEGSKA (reference sequence). There are 16 residues in the CDR3. Trimming cost V 0 bases and J 2 bases; bases outside gene matches: 6. Here the CDR3 reads CSARDVWTSPYNEQFF. In DNA form, the CDR3 reads TGCAGTGCTAGAGATGTTTGGACTAGCCCCTACAATGAGCAGTTCTTC.

The chain joins TRBV18 to TRBJ1-3; 7 bases fit TRBD1. The CDR3 is made up of 15 amino acids. Germline CDR1 KGHSH, CDR2 LQKENI. Germline trimming cut 6 bases from V and 2 bases from J; bases unmatched to any gene: 7. CDR3 sequence reads: CASSAGTAPGNTIYF. CDR3 DNA sequence: TGTGCCAGCTCGGCCGGGACAGCACCTGGAAACACCATATATTTT.

This clonotype was found a few times. The rearrangement links TRBV6-7 to TRBJ2-1, with D maybe TRBD2 (5 bases). TRBV6-7 is an ORF, with its function uncertain. CDR3 length: 15 residues. V was trimmed by 1 base and J by 6 bases, leaving 13 bases between them. CDR3 in amino acids: CASSYWAGNRNEQFF. The CDR3 DNA sequence: TGTGCCAGCAGTTACTGGGCCGGGAATCGCAATGAGCAGTTCTTC.

This clonotype showed up many times. The chain carries TRBV9 and TRBJ2-3; the D is unclear. CDR1 SGDLS and CDR2 YYNGEE come from the germline V gene. The V gene lost 3 bases and the J gene lost 0 bases, with 5 bases spanning the gap. CDR3 size: 13 residues. This CDR3 is CASSEESTDTQYF. For the CDR3, the DNA is TGTGCCAGCAGCGAGGAGAGCACAGATACGCAGTATTTT.

The rearrangement joins TRBV7-9 to TRBJ2-7; D not certain. The CDR3 totals 12 residues. Germline lookup yields CDR1 SEHNR and CDR2 FQNEAQ (reference sequence). The germline V and J ends were trimmed by 6 bases and 4 bases, with 10 bases remaining between them. CDR3 residues: CASSGREYEQYF. The CDR3 DNA is TGTGCCAGCAGTGGAAGAGAGTACGAGCAGTACTTC. Full variable domain (outside the CDR3, taken from reference TRBV7-9 and TRBJ2-7): DTGVSQNPRHKITKRGQNVTFRCDPISEHNRLYWYRQTLGQGPEFLTYFQNEAQLEKSRLLSDRFSAERPKGSFSTLEIQRTEQGDSAMYLCASSGREYEQYFGPGTRLTVT.

This rearrangement joins TRBV7-9 to TRBJ2-7; tentatively, D is TRBD1 (5 bases). Looked up from germline, CDR1 is SEHNR and CDR2 is FQNEAQ (reference sequence). Trimming stripped 5 bases from V and 3 bases from J, with 17 bases between. The CDR3 sequence is 15 residues long. The CDR3 DNA follows: TGTGCCAGCAGCCCCCCCCCAGGGCGAGTCTACGAGCAGTACTTC. Protein: CASSPPPGRVYEQYF.

This clonotype has just a few counts. This chain connects TRBV6-5 to TRBJ2-1; 11 positions match TRBD1. J was trimmed by 7 bases and V by 2 bases; bases with no gene match: 4. From germline, CDR1 is MNHEY and CDR2 SVGAGI. The CDR3 is 15 amino acids. CDR3 amino acids: CASSYGQGAGNEQFF. The CDR3, as DNA: TGTGCCAGCAGTTACGGACAGGGGGCGGGGAATGAGCAGTTCTTC.